Listed here is a single TCR beta chain. Antigen unknown. This entry comes from a study of cytomegalovirus exposure and HLA in healthy donors. Study-wide results and caveats: It was confirmed in vitro that a few of the CMV-associated chains were specific for CMV antigens. The records held CMV serostatus as the only immune exposure information. Later on, an analysis tied some 17,000 TCR beta sequences to HLA alleles at 0.05 false discovery rate.

13 Jbeta primers and 60 Vbeta primers were used for the PCR. Assay used: immunoSEQ multiplex PCR; TCRdb lists only in-frame clones, some missing. This sample has about 97,000 clones, with under 85% found just once. Trimming pared 3 bases from V and 14 bases from J, leaving 11 bases between. CDR3 length: 12 amino acids. Germline V gene sequence: CDR1 SGHTA, CDR2 FQGNSA. Sequencing used PBMCs. This sequence joins TRBV7-2 and TRBJ1-6, with unresolved D. The clonotype comes from a middle-aged woman in good health and CMV-seronegative. CDR3 coding DNA: TGTGCCAGCAGCTTGACCTTTCGGGCCCTCCACTTT. Translating it yields CASSLTFRALHF.